A selection of T cell receptor beta chains follows, all from one sample in a study of control samples from healthy donors and cancer patients. The data were produced by immunoSEQ multiplex PCR, yet TCRdb's version contains in-frame clones alone and is incomplete. Of 150,000 to 200,000 clones listed, around nine tenths were seen once; the top ten hold 1.2% to 1.5%. Sequencing input: blood. These receptors were collected from a man between 25 and 39 years old in good health. The CDR3 runs from the conserved cysteine through the conserved F or W. A D gene is named only where the DNA matches it firmly. Clone size is shown for a subset of rows, as once, few, many or a class of expanded clone.

>.|.|TRBV6-5|TRBJ1-5
CASGRGVSNQPQHF
TGTGCCAGCGGACGGGGGGTGAGCAATCAGCCCCAGCATTTT
>.|.|TRBV5-1|TRBJ1-2
CASSLDGQPNYGYTF
TGCGCCAGCAGCTTGGACGGACAGCCCAACTATGGCTACACCTTC
>.|.|TRBV6-5|TRBJ1-5
CATRTVVYSNQPQHF
TGTGCCACCAGGACAGTTGTCTATAGCAATCAGCCCCAGCATTTT
>.|.|TRBV5-6|TRBJ1-6
CASGGGGGNSPLHF
TGTGCCAGCGGCGGGGGGGGAGGTAATTCACCCCTCCACTTT
>once|.|TRBV21-1|TRBJ1-3
CASKFQGSSGNTIYF
TGTGCCAGCAAGTTCCAGGGTAGTTCTGGAAACACCATATATTTT
>.|.|TRBV9|TRBJ2-6
CASSGSGGSGANVLTF
TGTGCCAGCAGCGGTAGTGGGGGGTCCGGGGCCAACGTCCTGACTTTC
>.|.|TRBV28|TRBJ2-7
CASTPDNRGGYEQYF
TGTGCCAGCACCCCCGATAACAGAGGAGGCTACGAGCAGTACTTC
>.|.|TRBV27|TRBJ2-2
CASSLLGGELFF
TGTGCCAGCAGTTTATTAGGCGGGGAGCTGTTTTTT
>.|TRBD1|TRBV30|TRBJ2-1
CAWSLGQGAYEQFF
TGTGCCTGGAGTTTAGGACAGGGGGCTTATGAGCAGTTCTTC
>.|TRBD1|TRBV7-9|TRBJ2-1
CASSIRQGSPYNEQFF
TGTGCCAGCAGCATCCGACAGGGTAGTCCCTACAATGAGCAGTTCTTC
>once|.|TRBV19|TRBJ1-4
CASSPRRTEKLFF
TGTGCCAGTAGTCCCCGCCGGACGGAAAAACTGTTTTTT
>.|.|TRBV30|TRBJ2-3
CAWSVTGYTQYF
TGTGCCTGGAGTGTAACGGGCTATACGCAGTATTTT
>.|.|TRBV5-4|TRBJ1-1
CASSFQLQRNTEAFF
TGTGCCAGCAGCTTCCAGCTACAGAGAAACACTGAAGCTTTCTTT
>.|TRBD1|TRBV19|TRBJ2-6
CASSRTGGFSGANVLTF
TGTGCCAGTAGTCGAACAGGGGGCTTTTCTGGGGCCAACGTCCTGACTTTC
>.|.|TRBV10-3|TRBJ2-7
CAISESQGDYEQYF
TGTGCCATCAGTGAGTCTCAGGGAGACTACGAGCAGTACTTC
>.|.|TRBV6-2/TRBV6-3|TRBJ1-2
CASSYRDGTRDGYTF
TGTGCCAGCAGTTACCGGGACGGAACACGGGATGGCTACACCTTC
>.|.|TRBV7-9|TRBJ2-3
CASSSPSGSTDTQYF
TGTGCCAGCAGCTCACCCAGTGGTAGCACAGATACGCAGTATTTT
>.|.|TRBV5-6|TRBJ2-2
CASSLARIGRNTGELFF
TGTGCCAGCAGCTTGGCCCGAATTGGGCGGAACACCGGGGAGCTGTTTTTT
>.|.|TRBV6-1|TRBJ1-5
CASSENGGPRQPQHF
TGTGCCAGCAGTGAAAACGGGGGTCCCCGTCAGCCCCAGCATTTT
>.|.|TRBV11-2|TRBJ2-1
CASSLVPGQDEQFF
TGTGCCAGCAGCTTAGTCCCAGGGCAGGATGAGCAGTTCTTC
>.|.|TRBV5-5|TRBJ2-5
CASSSYETQYF
TGTGCCAGCAGCTCGTATGAGACCCAGTACTTC
>.|.|TRBV5-8|TRBJ2-5
CASSLVRFLAQGTQYF
TGTGCCAGCAGCTTGGTGCGGTTTCTCGCCCAAGGGACCCAGTACTTC
>once|TRBD2|TRBV7-9|TRBJ2-1
CASSFGREGSYNEQFF
TGTGCCAGCAGCTTCGGGCGGGAGGGCTCCTACAATGAGCAGTTCTTC
>.|TRBD1|TRBV7-2|TRBJ1-2
CASSRDRDNGYTF
TGTGCCAGCAGCCGCGACAGGGATAATGGCTACACCTTC
>few|.|TRBV5-4|TRBJ1-1
CASSLLGHMNTEAFF
TGTGCCAGCAGCTTGTTGGGCCACATGAACACTGAAGCTTTCTTT
>.|TRBD2|TRBV5-4|TRBJ2-7
CASSLTSGRGAYEQYF
TGTGCCAGCAGCTTAACTAGCGGGAGAGGCGCCTACGAGCAGTACTTC
>.|TRBD1|TRBV4-1|TRBJ1-2
CASSQDVGQGNGYTF
TGCGCCAGCAGCCAAGACGTGGGACAGGGGAATGGCTACACCTTC
>.|TRBD1|TRBV19|TRBJ1-5
CASTFDRGVNQPQHF
TGTGCCAGTACTTTCGACAGGGGCGTTAATCAGCCCCAGCATTTT
>.|TRBD1|TRBV24-1|TRBJ1-1
CATSDLRGQRNTEAFF
TGTGCCACCAGTGATTTGAGGGGGCAGAGGAACACTGAAGCTTTCTTT
>.|TRBD2|TRBV2|TRBJ2-7
CASTLIAGGNYEQYF
TGTGCCAGCACCCTCATAGCGGGAGGCAACTACGAGCAGTACTTC
>.|.|TRBV7-2|TRBJ2-7
CASLRAGRDYEQYF
TGTGCCAGCCTACGAGCCGGCCGTGACTACGAGCAGTACTTC
>.|.|TRBV2|TRBJ1-2
CASATGNYGYTF
TGTGCCAGTGCGACAGGAAACTATGGCTACACCTTC
>.|TRBD2|TRBV30|TRBJ2-2
CAWNREGLSTGELFF
TGTGCCTGGAACCGGGAGGGCCTTAGCACCGGGGAGCTGTTTTTT
>once|.|TRBV5-3|TRBJ1-5
CARSSGGLLYSNQPQHF
TGTGCCAGAAGCTCGGGGGGTCTTCTATATAGCAATCAGCCCCAGCATTTT
>once|.|TRBV12-5|TRBJ1-2
CASGLLSSGYTF
TGTGCTAGTGGTTTGCTCAGTTCTGGCTACACCTTC
>.|.|TRBV25-1|TRBJ2-7
CASSDKASRRCDRYEQYF
TGTGCCAGCAGTGATAAAGCGAGCCGTCGTTGCGACCGCTACGAGCAGTACTTC
>.|.|TRBV18|TRBJ1-5
CASSPPGGAGQPQHF
TGTGCCAGCTCACCACCTGGGGGGGCGGGACAACCCCAGCATTTT
>.|TRBD2|TRBV2|TRBJ2-5
CASRTSARTQETQYF
TGTGCCAGCCGGACTAGCGCGCGGACCCAAGAGACCCAGTACTTC
>.|.|TRBV30|TRBJ1-1
CAWMAGETEAFF
TGTGCCTGGATGGCGGGGGAAACTGAAGCTTTCTTT
>.|.|TRBV14|TRBJ2-5
CASSQGQFVETQYF
TGTGCCAGCAGCCAAGGACAGTTTGTGGAGACCCAGTACTTC
>.|TRBD1|TRBV5-6|TRBJ1-4
CASSGDRGAANEKLFF
TGTGCCAGCAGTGGGGACAGGGGTGCGGCTAATGAAAAACTGTTTTTT
>few|.|TRBV7-8|TRBJ2-2
CASSLNPVRGAGELFF
TGTGCCAGCAGCTTAAACCCGGTTAGGGGGGCCGGGGAGCTGTTTTTT
>.|.|TRBV7-2|TRBJ1-2
CASSLVAVANYGYTF
TGTGCCAGCAGCTTAGTGGCGGTAGCTAACTATGGCTACACCTTC
>.|TRBD1|TRBV6-6|TRBJ2-5
CASSYPSTGGSETQYF
TGTGCCAGCAGTTACCCTTCGACAGGGGGCTCAGAGACCCAGTACTTC
>.|TRBD2|TRBV6-1|TRBJ2-3
CASSEARRTSGTDTQYF
TGTGCCAGCAGTGAAGCGCGAAGGACTAGCGGCACAGATACGCAGTATTTT
>.|.|TRBV30|TRBJ2-7
CAWRTVYEQYF
TGTGCCTGGAGGACAGTTTACGAGCAGTACTTC
>.|TRBD2|TRBV10-3|TRBJ2-2
CAISEAGGAGTGELFF
TGTGCCATCAGTGAGGCCGGGGGGGCCGGGACCGGGGAGCTGTTTTTT
>.|.|TRBV27|TRBJ2-5
CASSFNGGRGETQYF
TGTGCCAGCAGTTTTAATGGGGGGCGCGGGGAGACCCAGTACTTC
>.|.|TRBV28|TRBJ1-5
CASATGHTNQPQHF
TGTGCCAGCGCTACGGGACACACCAATCAGCCCCAGCATTTT
>.|.|TRBV15|TRBJ2-7
CATSRDRDSAYEQYF
TGTGCCACCAGCAGAGATCGGGACTCAGCCTACGAGCAGTACTTC
>.|TRBD1|TRBV27|TRBJ1-1
CASSSATGGPTEAFF
TGTGCCAGCAGCTCCGCGACAGGGGGCCCCACTGAAGCTTTCTTT
>.|TRBD2|TRBV24-1|TRBJ2-1
CATSDPTSGRNHEQFF
TGTGCCACCAGTGACCCTACTAGCGGGAGAAACCATGAGCAGTTCTTC
>once|.|TRBV6-5|TRBJ1-1
CASSTNEQSAAEAFF
TGTGCCAGCAGTACTAATGAACAATCGGCCGCTGAAGCTTTCTTT
>.|.|TRBV10-1|TRBJ1-2
CASSETENYGYTF
TGCGCCAGCAGTGAGACCGAGAACTATGGCTACACCTTC
>.|.|TRBV7-9|TRBJ2-3
CASSLAITATDTQYF
TGTGCCAGCAGCTTAGCCATAACGGCCACAGATACGCAGTATTTT